This T cell receptor beta chain was captured by sequencing in a study of vaccination and CD4 T cells after COVID-19. Study information: Ranging from 14 to 241, the interval between dose two and post-vaccine sampling had a median of 72 days. Overlapping spike peptides from SARS-CoV-2, HCoV-NL63, HCoV-OC43 and HCoV-229E served to stimulate the cells.

Once obtained from cultured CD4+ T cells, the DNA was sequenced using the Oncomine TCR Beta short-read assay. Investigators isolated genomic DNA from cultured CD4+ T cells. Each CDR3 protein gets one entry after TCRdb re-called the PCR reads with MiXCR. Of fewer than 15,000 distinct CDR3 sequences detected, around 43% appear once; the ten largest clones hold around 9.3%. CDR3 length: 13 residues. CDR1 is SNHLY, CDR2 FYNNEI, per germline. The germline V and J ends were trimmed by 4 bases and 2 bases, with 8 bases remaining between them. As to treatment: roughly 11-day PBMC culture with coronavirus spike peptide pools or control peptides (ViraFEST assay). With respect to this clonotype: No antigen is known for it.

Notes on the study in general: A median of around 90% of reactive clones, in convalescent patients, became evident only post-vaccination.

This sequence joins TRBV2 and TRBJ1-1; D unresolved. Sequenced input: CD4+ T cells from blood, cultured in vitro. This TCR came from a human donor who had recovered from COVID-19. CDR3 nucleotide sequence: TGTGCCAGCAGTGCTCTGAGCAACACTGAAGCTTTCTTT. It codes for CASSALSNTEAFF. The full variable domain, with the rest looked up from reference TRBV2 and TRBJ1-1, is EPEVTQTPSHQVTQMGQEVILRCVPISNHLYFYWYRQILGQKVEFLVSFYNNEISEKSEIFDDQFSVERPDGSNFTLKIRSTKLEDSAMYFCASSALSNTEAFFGQGTRLTVV.